These 23 T cell receptor beta chains share one sample of origin, sequenced in a study of T cell changes during pregnancy in multiple sclerosis (dated by TCRdb to between 2017 and 2020). Libraries were prepared through the immunoSEQ multiplex PCR assay. TCRdb took over this immuneACCESS table, retaining in-frame rearrangements with V and J assigned. Such tables are incomplete; in checked studies, under half of the missing clones stem from an unresolved V gene, and the remainder is unexplained. Across this sample there are 60,000 to 85,000 clones, with about 95% seen only once. The biggest ten clones account for less than 0.6% of the sample. The source material was peripheral blood, sampled in the third trimester of pregnancy. The receptor set was obtained from a female donor with multiple sclerosis, enrolled in a pregnancy study.

V is TRBV6-5 and J is TRBJ1-6; 10 nucleotides align to TRBD1. There are 11 residues in the CDR3. V was pared by 10 bases and J by 11 bases, with 2 bases of the junction left unmatched. Germline assignment: CDR1 MNHEY and CDR2 SVGAGI. CDR3 coding DNA: TGTGCCACCGGGACAGGGGCACCCCTCCACTTT. It is translated as CATGTGAPLHF.

The CDR3 protein is CASSRSSGGLSSGANVLTF. CDR3 DNA: TGCGCCAGCAGCCGATCTAGCGGGGGCCTTAGCTCTGGGGCCAACGTCCTGACTTTC. The V gene is TRBV4-3, the J gene TRBJ2-6, with 10 bases lining up with TRBD2. V trimming: 4 bases; J trimming: 0 bases; junction bases outside the gene matches: 9. Per germline, CDR1 LGHNA and CDR2 YSLEER. The length of the CDR3 is 19 residues.

The V gene is TRBV5-4, the J gene TRBJ2-3; a possible D gene is TRBD1 (8 bases). CDR3 length: 17 residues. CDR1 and CDR2 (germline): SGHNT, YYREEE (reference sequence). V lost 4 bases and J lost 2, with 20 bases in between. CDR3 sequence (DNA): TGTGCCAGCAGCGGGAGGGCAGGGGGCCTTATCACAGATACGCAGTATTTT. Protein product: CASSGRAGGLITDTQYF.

The chain employs TRBV6-1 and TRBJ2-2; 8 nucleotides align to TRBD1. The CDR3 is made up of 17 amino acids. Germline V gives CDR1 MNHNS, CDR2 SASEGT. After removal of 2 bases from V and 2 bases from J, the junction contained 7 bases not matched to a gene. The CDR3 reads CASSERQGAHNTGELFF. The DNA of the CDR3 is TGTGCCAGCAGTGAACGTCAGGGGGCGCATAACACCGGGGAGCTGTTTTTT.

J is TRBJ2-3 and V is TRBV27; maybe TRBD2 (5 bases). Trimming took off 1 base at V and 4 bases at J, with 12 bases between the two ends. Germline assignment: CDR1 MNHEY and CDR2 SMNVEV (reference sequence). This CDR3 has 15 amino acids. CDR3 nucleotide sequence: TGTGCCAGCAGTTTATTCTCGGACTCGTCAGATACGCAGTATTTT. Protein sequence: CASSLFSDSSDTQYF.

The V gene is TRBV25-1, the J gene TRBJ1-1; D ambiguous. The CDR3 is 13 residues long. Germline CDR1 is MGHDK and CDR2 is SYGVNS. V gave up 7 bases and J gave up 4 bases, with 13 bases separating them. In nucleotides, the CDR3 is TGTGCCAGCAATAGTTTGCCGGGCACTGAAGCTTTCTTT. Its protein product is CASNSLPGTEAFF. The variable domain in full, completed from reference TRBV25-1 and TRBJ1-1, reads EADIYQTPRYLVIGTGKKITLECSQTMGHDKMYWYQQDPGMELHLIHYSYGVNSTEKGDLSSESTVSRIRTEHFPLTLESARPSHTSQYLCASNSLPGTEAFFGQGTRLTVV.

The rearrangement joins TRBV30 to TRBJ1-6; D ambiguous. Germline V CDR1 and CDR2: GTSNPN, SVGIG (reference sequence). CDR3 length: 13 amino acids. Deletions cut 3 bases from V and 9 bases from J, with 12 bases between. The CDR3 spells CAWRFKEGSPLHF. CDR3 in DNA: TGTGCCTGGAGATTCAAAGAGGGTTCACCCCTCCACTTT.

This chain uses TRBV27 with TRBJ2-5, with unresolved D. Germline assignment: CDR1 MNHEY and CDR2 SMNVEV (reference sequence). V was trimmed by 6 bases and J by 2 bases, leaving 13 bases between them. CDR3 length: 14 amino acids. In DNA, the CDR3 is TGTGCCAGCAGCCACCGAGGAATACAAGAGACCCAGTACTTC. It yields the protein CASSHRGIQETQYF.

The CDR3 DNA reads as TGTGCCAGCAGTAACCCGGGACAGAACACTGAAGCTTTCTTT. Residues: CASSNPGQNTEAFF. The chain uses TRBV6-1 and TRBJ1-1; D possibly corresponds to TRBD1 (6 bases). The CDR3 sequence is 14 residues long. In germline, CDR1 is MNHNS, CDR2 SASEGT. With 5 bases removed from V and 1 base from J, the gap between germline ends came to 11 bases.

This sequence joins TRBV7-3 and TRBJ1-1; 7 nucleotides line up with TRBD1. The CDR3 spans 13 residues. CDR1 SGHTA and CDR2 FQGTGA come from the germline V gene. V dropped 5 bases and J dropped 5; count of bases not matched to a gene: 5. CDR3: CASSPQGDTEAFF. The CDR3, as DNA: TGTGCCAGCAGCCCCCAGGGGGATACTGAAGCTTTCTTT.

This clone appeared a single time. The rearrangement joins TRBV7-7 to TRBJ2-7; D is possibly TRBD1 (5 bases). The CDR3 contains 15 residues. Looked up from germline, CDR1 is SSHAT and CDR2 is FNYEAQ (reference sequence). The ends were cut back, 5 bases at V and 0 bases at J, with 14 bases in the middle. CDR3 residues: CASSVGQGSSYEQYF. The CDR3 nucleotides are TGTGCCAGCAGCGTAGGGCAGGGTAGCTCCTACGAGCAGTACTTC.

The gene calls are TRBV9 and TRBJ2-1, with 8 bases lining up with TRBD2. J was trimmed by 8 bases and V by 3 bases; bases with no gene match: 10. This CDR3 is built from 15 residues. Germline CDR1 SGDLS, CDR2 YYNGEE. The CDR3 sequence is CASSASGGATDEQFF. The CDR3 DNA is TGTGCCAGCAGCGCGTCCGGGGGGGCAACGGATGAGCAGTTCTTC.

The gene calls are TRBV11-3 and TRBJ1-1; D ambiguous. Looked up from germline, CDR1 is SGHNT and CDR2 is YENEEA. The CDR3 loop spans 13 amino acids. Trimming took 0 bases from V and 4 from J, leaving 6 bases between them. The CDR3 is CASSLERSTEAFF. The CDR3 region has the DNA TGTGCCAGCAGCTTAGAAAGGAGCACTGAAGCTTTCTTT.

This chain uses TRBV4-3 with TRBJ1-1; D is uncertain. Trimming took 0 bases from V and 0 from J, leaving 5 bases between them. Per the germline V gene, CDR1 is LGHNA and CDR2 is YSLEER. CDR3 size: 14 residues. The CDR3 region has the DNA TGCGCCAGCAGCCAAGAACAGATGAACACTGAAGCTTTCTTT. The encoded protein is CASSQEQMNTEAFF.

This clone appeared a single time. The chain couples TRBV15 to TRBJ2-7; D perhaps matches TRBD1 (5 bases). Germline-derived CDR1 and CDR2 are LNHNV and YYDKDF (reference sequence). V lost 8 bases and J 0 bases, leaving 14 bases between the germline ends. The length of the CDR3 is 14 residues. For the CDR3, the DNA is TGTGCCACCGGCAAGGGCAGGGTCTCCTACGAGCAGTACTTC. Its translation: CATGKGRVSYEQYF.

This clone occurred a few times. This chain joins TRBV10-3 and TRBJ2-7; 7 bases are a match to TRBD2. This CDR3 comprises 15 residues. Germline-derived CDR1 and CDR2 are ENHRY and SYGVKD. The V segment lost 4 bases and the J segment 0 bases; nucleotides outside the gene matches: 6. This CDR3 reads CAISVPPGGSYEQYF. The CDR3 DNA follows: TGTGCCATCAGTGTTCCCCCGGGGGGCTCCTACGAGCAGTACTTC.

This clone has just one count. The chain couples TRBV6-6 to TRBJ1-5; D uncertain. The CDR3 has 14 amino acids. From germline, CDR1 is MNHNY and CDR2 SVGAGI (reference sequence). V lost 6 bases and J 0 bases, leaving 9 bases between the germline ends. In nucleotides, the CDR3 is TGTGCCAGCAGCACAGCTTATAGCAATCAGCCCCAGCATTTT. It translates to CASSTAYSNQPQHF.

The CDR3 DNA reads as TGCGCCAGCAGTGAGCAGGGCGGCCTTTCTTTTTTGACCGGGGAGCTGTTTTTT. This translates into CASSEQGGLSFLTGELFF. The J gene is TRBJ2-2, the V gene TRBV10-2; possible D gene TRBD1, 5 bases. This CDR3 has 18 amino acids. Germline loops: CDR1 WSHSY, CDR2 SAAADI. The V gene lost 2 bases and the J gene lost 5 bases, with 21 bases spanning the gap.

V and J are TRBV6-5 and TRBJ1-3; no reliable D call. Trimming pared 6 bases from V and 4 bases from J, leaving 7 bases between. The germline V gene has CDR1 MNHEY and CDR2 SVGAGI. CDR3 length: 12 amino acids. CDR3 residues: CASSESGNTIYF. The DNA for the CDR3 is TGTGCCAGCAGCGAAAGCGGAAACACCATATATTTT.

The genes are TRBV18 and TRBJ2-5; 7 nucleotides match TRBD1. The V gene's germline CDR1 is KGHSH and CDR2 LQKENI. Trimming took 0 bases from V and 0 from J; bases not matched to a gene: 4. There are 16 residues in the CDR3. This CDR3 reads CASSPPDRAYQETQYF. The CDR3 coding sequence is TGTGCCAGCTCACCACCTGACAGGGCGTACCAAGAGACCCAGTACTTC.

The chain is built from TRBV25-1 and TRBJ2-5, with 8 positions matching TRBD1. The last part of the DNA fits TRBJ2-7 better; the J call may be wrong. CDR1 and CDR2 from the germline V gene are MGHDK and SYGVNS. This CDR3 is built from 14 residues. CDR3 sequence reads: CASTGQGFSYEQYF. CDR3 coding DNA: TGTGCCAGCACAGGACAGGGCTTCTCCTACGAGCAGTACTTC.

The chain joins TRBV6-1 to TRBJ2-2; tentative D call: TRBD2 (5 bases). The V end was cut by 11 bases, the J end by 1 base, with 11 bases between. The CDR3 consists of 13 residues. Germline values: CDR1 MNHNS, CDR2 SASEGT. CDR3 in amino acids: CAAGVLNTGELFF. The DNA for the CDR3 is TGTGCCGCCGGGGTGCTGAACACCGGGGAGCTGTTTTTT.

The chain combines TRBV30 with TRBJ1-1; 10 bases match TRBD1. J lost 10 bases, V lost 3 bases, and 2 bases had no gene match. CDR1 and CDR2 from the germline V gene are GTSNPN and SVGIG (reference sequence). This CDR3 has 11 residues. The CDR3 nucleotides are TGTGCCTGGAGCGACAGGGGGCCAGCTTTCTTT. As protein: CAWSDRGPAFF.